Given below is one T cell receptor (beta chain) in context. What it recognizes is unknown. The source of the sample is a study of post-analysis software for immune sequencing data. This CDR3 spans 16 amino acids. Deletions cut 5 bases from V and 0 bases from J, with 11 bases between. Germline CDR1 reads ENHRY; CDR2 reads SYGVKD. Sequencing libraries made from TCR beta cDNA carried unique molecular identifiers. There were 1 to 10 million T cells, and roughly 0.5 million cDNA molecules came from them. TCRdb used MiXCR to reprocess the PCR reads, holding one entry per CDR3 protein. The table has approximately 730,000 distinct CDR3 sequences, 46% seen once. Study-wide results and caveats: Samples made in the same batch grouped tightly together by F measure. Included in a set of roughly five TRBV segments more frequent in patients than controls were TRBV5-6, TRBV5-1 and TRBV20-1. The normalized Chao1 diversity of multiple sclerosis patients was significantly lower than that of controls.

The sequenced sample was blood. This clonotype was obtained from a girl under 18 with multiple sclerosis. The V and J genes are TRBV10-3 and TRBJ2-6; D may be TRBD1 (6 bases). In DNA, the CDR3 is TGTGCCATCAGTCCAGGGGAGAGCTCTGGGGCCAACGTCCTGACTTTC. Its protein product is CAISPGESSGANVLTF.